This T cell receptor beta chain was sequenced for a study of cytomegalovirus exposure and HLA in healthy donors. PCR primers comprised 60 Vbeta and 13 Jbeta primers. Produced via immunoSEQ multiplex PCR; TCRdb's table is partial and in-frame only. The data show tens of thousands of clones, with almost 75% seen just once and 5.4% held by the top ten. Notes on the study in general: Data from an earlier analysis indicated that most TCR beta V segments were productive either about 90% or about 30% of the time.

The CDR3 loop spans 12 amino acids. Germline CDR1 and CDR2: MNHEY and SVGAGI. With 6 bases removed from V and 4 bases from J, the gap between germline ends came to 7 bases. Remarks on this clone: The antigen is not known.

The V call is TRBV6-5, the J call TRBJ2-1, with no clear D. The TCR sequence derives from a man aged 50-60 years in good health and CMV-seronegative. The sample comprised PBMCs. The CDR3 here is CASRLRYNEQFF. The CDR3 DNA sequence: TGTGCCAGCAGACTAAGGTACAATGAGCAGTTCTTC.